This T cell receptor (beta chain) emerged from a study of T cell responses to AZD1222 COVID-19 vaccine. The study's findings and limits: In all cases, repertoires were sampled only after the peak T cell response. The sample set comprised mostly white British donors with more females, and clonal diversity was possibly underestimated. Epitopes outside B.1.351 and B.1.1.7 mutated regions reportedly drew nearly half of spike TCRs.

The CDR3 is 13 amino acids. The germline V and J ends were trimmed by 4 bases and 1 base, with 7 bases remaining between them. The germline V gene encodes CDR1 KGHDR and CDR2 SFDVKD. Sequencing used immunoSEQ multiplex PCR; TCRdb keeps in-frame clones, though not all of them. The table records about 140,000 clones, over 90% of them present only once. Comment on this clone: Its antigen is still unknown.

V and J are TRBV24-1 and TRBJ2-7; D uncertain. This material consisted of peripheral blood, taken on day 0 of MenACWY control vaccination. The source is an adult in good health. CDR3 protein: CATSDRASYEQYF. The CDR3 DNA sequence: TGTGCCACCAGTGACCGGGCTTCCTACGAGCAGTACTTC.